The rows below give T cell receptor beta chains drawn from one sample of a study of vaccination effects on CD4 cells after COVID-19. The repertoire was sequenced with immunoSEQ multiplex PCR; TCRdb's copy has only in-frame clones and lacks some. The sample has fewer than 90,000 clones; 60% to 75% are singletons. The antigens these receptors bind are not known. Sequences were derived from CD4+ T cells from PBMCs cultured with HIV peptides, sampled before COVID-19 vaccination. These receptors came from a human donor who had a prior SARS-CoV-2 infection. Each CDR3 is given with its conserved first and last residue. A D gene is named only where the DNA matches it firmly. Expanded clones get a size class; other rows say once, few or many, or leave the size out.

abundance	v_gene	j_gene	d_gene	CDR3aa	CDR3nt
.	TRBV5-1	TRBJ2-5	.	CASSLVQAQETQYF	TGCGCCAGCAGCTTGGTCCAGGCTCAAGAGACCCAGTACTTC
.	TRBV6-5	TRBJ1-5	.	CASSLQGFSNQPQHF	TGTGCCAGCAGTCTCCAGGGGTTTAGCAATCAGCCCCAGCATTTT
.	TRBV4-2	TRBJ2-6	.	CASSQERDSSGANVLTF	TGTGCCAGCAGCCAAGAGAGAGACAGTTCTGGGGCCAACGTCCTGACTTTC
.	TRBV15	TRBJ2-7	.	CATSRTLTSIGAYEQYF	TGTGCCACCAGCAGAACCCTTACTAGTATCGGTGCCTACGAGCAGTACTTC
.	TRBV6-2/TRBV6-3	TRBJ1-1	.	CASSLRLGTFAAFF	TGTGCCAGCAGCTTACGGCTGGGAACGTTTGCAGCTTTCTTT
.	TRBV2	TRBJ1-4	.	CASTLTEILFF	TGTGCCAGCACCCTTACAGAGATACTGTTTTTT
once	TRBV4-3	TRBJ2-5	TRBD1	CASSTRTGRETQYF	TGCGCCAGCAGCACCCGGACAGGGAGGGAGACCCAGTACTTC
.	TRBV11-3	TRBJ2-7	.	CASSLGRLSSYEQYF	TGTGCCAGCAGCTTAGGTAGATTGTCCTCCTACGAGCAGTACTTC
.	TRBV30	TRBJ1-5	.	CAWSLWGFSQPQHF	TGTGCCTGGAGCCTATGGGGTTTTAGTCAGCCCCAGCATTTT
.	TRBV11-3	TRBJ2-5	.	CASSLDRTETQYF	TGTGCCAGCAGCTTAGATCGCACAGAGACCCAGTACTTC
.	TRBV4-1	TRBJ1-1	.	CASSQEVGGGTEAFF	TGCGCCAGCAGCCAAGAGGTCGGGGGCGGAACTGAAGCTTTCTTT
.	TRBV12-5	TRBJ2-7	TRBD1	CASGLADRDRIF	TGTGCTAGTGGTTTGGCCGACCGGGACAGGATCTTC
.	TRBV5-6	TRBJ1-4	.	CASSQSGFATNEKLFF	TGTGCCAGCAGCCAGTCCGGTTTTGCAACTAATGAAAAACTGTTTTTT
once	TRBV5-4	TRBJ2-7	.	CASSEYREGTYEQYF	TGTGCCAGCAGCGAGTACAGGGAAGGGACCTACGAGCAGTACTTC
.	TRBV6-5	TRBJ1-1	.	CASSSPGALKPTFF	TGTGCCAGCAGCTCTCCCGGGGCCCTGAAGCCTACTTTCTTT
few	TRBV11-3	TRBJ2-2	TRBD2	CASGPGLVETGELFF	TGTGCCAGCGGCCCGGGACTAGTAGAGACCGGGGAGCTGTTTTTT
.	TRBV5-1	TRBJ1-1	.	CASSDGSMATEAFF	TGCGCCAGCAGCGACGGGTCCATGGCCACTGAAGCTTTCTTT
once	TRBV2	TRBJ1-2	.	CASSVADGYTF	TGTGCCAGCAGTGTGGCAGATGGCTACACCTTC
.	TRBV30	TRBJ2-1	.	CASTLISYNEQFF	TGTGCCTCAACACTGATCTCCTACAATGAGCAGTTCTTC
.	TRBV11-3	TRBJ2-5	.	CASSLRGGKETQYF	TGTGCCAGCAGCTTAAGGGGAGGTAAAGAGACCCAGTACTTC
few	TRBV2	TRBJ1-1	TRBD1	CASSADRGPAFF	TGTGCCAGCAGCGCGGACAGGGGCCCAGCTTTCTTT
.	TRBV20-1	TRBJ2-5	TRBD2	CSASTGTIETQYF	TGCAGTGCTAGTACCGGGACTATTGAGACCCAGTACTTC
.	TRBV28	TRBJ2-3	TRBD2	CASSPISGKGTDTQYF	TGTGCCAGCAGTCCGATTAGCGGGAAGGGCACAGATACGCAGTATTTT
.	TRBV9	TRBJ2-3	.	CASSVVGGLGTDTQYF	TGTGCCAGCAGCGTAGTTGGGGGGCTGGGTACAGATACGCAGTATTTT
.	TRBV9	TRBJ1-3	.	CASNSGTPQGTIYF	TGTGCCAGCAACTCCGGGACTCCCCAGGGCACCATATATTTT
.	TRBV19	TRBJ2-1	TRBD2	CASSLWRGAGYNEQFF	TGTGCCAGTAGTCTATGGCGGGGGGCTGGATACAATGAGCAGTTCTTC
.	TRBV6-5	TRBJ1-1	.	CASSYSPGTSGAFF	TGTGCCAGCAGTTACTCCCCCGGGACCTCTGGAGCTTTCTTT
.	TRBV10-3	TRBJ1-4	.	CAIKGATNEKLFF	TGTGCCATCAAGGGGGCAACTAATGAAAAACTGTTTTTT
.	TRBV15	TRBJ2-2	.	CATSRDRGLLNTGELFF	TGTGCCACCAGCAGAGATCGGGGACTCCTTAACACCGGGGAGCTGTTTTTT
.	TRBV2	TRBJ2-7	TRBD1	CASNPGQGSYEQYF	TGTGCCAGCAACCCGGGACAGGGGTCCTACGAGCAGTACTTC
.	TRBV18	TRBJ2-3	.	CASSPRVDSTDTQYF	TGTGCCAGCTCACCACGGGTGGACAGCACAGATACGCAGTATTTT
.	TRBV15	TRBJ1-1	.	CATSLDGGGTEAFF	TGTGCCACCAGCCTAGACGGAGGAGGGACTGAAGCTTTCTTT
.	TRBV12-5	TRBJ1-1	TRBD1	CASGETPATGRISF	TGTGCTAGTGGGGAGACTCCCGCGACAGGGAGGATTTCCTTT
.	TRBV19	TRBJ2-7	.	CASSIGASYEQYF	TGTGCCAGTAGTATAGGGGCTTCATACGAGCAGTACTTC
.	TRBV4-1	TRBJ2-3	.	CASSQDSAGASLRDTQYF	TGCGCCAGCAGCCAAGATTCCGCAGGGGCCTCCCTAAGAGATACGCAGTATTTT
.	TRBV6-5	TRBJ1-1	.	CASSSLGVPEAFF	TGTGCCAGCAGTTCCCTAGGGGTCCCTGAAGCTTTCTTT
.	TRBV19	TRBJ1-1	.	CASRRQMNTEAFF	TGTGCCAGTAGGAGGCAAATGAACACTGAAGCTTTCTTT
.	TRBV7-2	TRBJ2-1	TRBD2	CASSGGGRQFF	TGTGCCAGCAGCGGGGGGGGTCGGCAGTTCTTC
.	TRBV29-1	TRBJ2-1	TRBD2	CSANPGGGSGSYNEQFF	TGCAGCGCTAACCCCGGGGGGGGTAGTGGTTCCTACAATGAGCAGTTCTTC
.	TRBV5-6	TRBJ2-7	.	CASSQMTVSSSYEQYF	TGTGCCAGCAGCCAGATGACAGTGAGTAGCTCCTACGAGCAGTACTTC
.	TRBV11-3	TRBJ2-5	.	CASSLDRGGWETQYF	TGTGCCAGCAGCTTAGATCGCGGTGGGTGGGAGACCCAGTACTTC
.	TRBV18	TRBJ2-7	TRBD1	CASSPPGTGGYEQYF	TGTGCCAGCTCACCACCCGGGACAGGGGGCTACGAGCAGTACTTC
.	TRBV6-5	TRBJ2-3	TRBD1	CASSRTGQGTHTQYF	TGTGCCAGCAGCAGGACGGGACAGGGGACTCATACGCAGTATTTT
.	TRBV3-1/TRBV3-2	TRBJ1-2	.	CASRPGGSRGYTF	TGTGCCAGCAGGCCGGGGGGGTCGAGGGGCTACACCTTC
once	TRBV7-2	TRBJ2-3	TRBD2	CASSLAGLAGVDTQYF	TGTGCCAGCAGCTTAGCAGGCCTAGCGGGAGTTGATACGCAGTATTTT
.	TRBV19	TRBJ2-1	.	CASSRGGGKFF	TGTGCCAGTAGCAGGGGAGGGGGCAAGTTCTTC
once	TRBV5-1	TRBJ2-7	TRBD2	CASSQTSGGASKYEQYF	TGCGCCAGCAGCCAGACTAGCGGGGGGGCCAGTAAGTACGAGCAGTACTTC
.	TRBV7-2	TRBJ2-2	.	CASQLGARTGELFF	TGTGCCTCTCAGCTCGGGGCGAGGACCGGGGAGCTGTTTTTT
.	TRBV24-1	TRBJ2-1	TRBD2	CATSAQGGLAGGTYNEQFF	TGTGCCACCAGTGCACAGGGTGGACTAGCGGGAGGAACCTACAATGAGCAGTTCTTC
.	TRBV2	TRBJ1-1	.	CASRPPSDTALEAFF	TGTGCCAGCCGCCCCCCCTCGGACACGGCACTTGAAGCTTTCTTT
.	TRBV2	TRBJ2-5	.	CASSVFQGGTGETQYF	TGTGCCAGCAGTGTCTTTCAAGGCGGAACAGGGGAGACCCAGTACTTC